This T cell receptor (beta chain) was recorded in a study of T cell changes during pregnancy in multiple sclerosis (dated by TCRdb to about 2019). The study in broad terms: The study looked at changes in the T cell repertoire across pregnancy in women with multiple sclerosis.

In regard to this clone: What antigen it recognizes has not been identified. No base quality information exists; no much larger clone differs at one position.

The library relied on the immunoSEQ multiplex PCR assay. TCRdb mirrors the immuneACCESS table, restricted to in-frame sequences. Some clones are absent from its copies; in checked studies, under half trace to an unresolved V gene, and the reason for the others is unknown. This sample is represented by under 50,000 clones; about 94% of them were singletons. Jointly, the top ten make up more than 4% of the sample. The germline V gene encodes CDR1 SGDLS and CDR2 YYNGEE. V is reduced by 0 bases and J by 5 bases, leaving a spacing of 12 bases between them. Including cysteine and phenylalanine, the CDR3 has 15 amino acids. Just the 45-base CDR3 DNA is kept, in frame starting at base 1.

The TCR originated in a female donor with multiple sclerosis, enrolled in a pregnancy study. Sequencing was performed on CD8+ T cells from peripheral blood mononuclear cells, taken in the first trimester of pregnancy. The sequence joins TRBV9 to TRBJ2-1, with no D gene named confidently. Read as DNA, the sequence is TGTGCCAGCAGCGTAGGTGAAGCGAGCAACAATGAGCAGTTCTTC. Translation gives CASSVGEASNNEQFF.